This T cell receptor (beta chain) came from a study of radiation and T cells in renal cell carcinoma. Findings and caveats of the study: Top tumor clonotypes rose in blood 2 weeks post-radiation, then contracted.

Sample time point: blood 2 weeks post-SBRT. Treatment here: 15 Gy SBRT to primary tumor, nephrectomy 4 weeks later. Trimming removed 2 bases from V and 1 base from J, with 11 bases in between. This CDR3 contains 15 residues. Per the germline V gene, CDR1 is SEHNR and CDR2 is FQNEAQ (reference sequence). A remark on this clone: What it binds is not known.

Assay: immunoSEQ multiplex PCR; the TCRdb copy retains only in-frame clones and omits some. The table lists approximately 61,000 clones, around 78% of them singletons. The starting material was blood, obtained from a patient whose treatment included radiotherapy and nephrectomy. The chain links TRBV7-9 to TRBJ2-5; no firm D call. The sequence derives from a man in his sixties with renal cell carcinoma. CDR3 region: CASSLRWGSQETQYF. CDR3 coding DNA: TGTGCCAGCAGCTTAAGGTGGGGAAGCCAAGAGACCCAGTACTTC.